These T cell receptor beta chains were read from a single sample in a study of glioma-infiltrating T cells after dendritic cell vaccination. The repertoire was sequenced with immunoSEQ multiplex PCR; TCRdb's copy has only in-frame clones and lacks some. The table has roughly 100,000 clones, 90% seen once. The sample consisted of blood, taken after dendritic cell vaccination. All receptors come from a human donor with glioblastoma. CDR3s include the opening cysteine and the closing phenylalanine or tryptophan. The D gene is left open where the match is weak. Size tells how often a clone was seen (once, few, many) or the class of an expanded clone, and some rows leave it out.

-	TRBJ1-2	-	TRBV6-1	CASSEDGRDYGYTF	TGTGCCAGCAGTGAAGATGGTCGGGACTATGGCTACACCTTC
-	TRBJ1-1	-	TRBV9	CASSVGGEGTEAFF	TGTGCCAGCAGCGTAGGTGGAGAGGGCACTGAAGCTTTCTTT
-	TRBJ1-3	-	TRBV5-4	CASSFDTRDTIYF	TGTGCCAGCAGCTTTGATACTCGGGACACCATATATTTT
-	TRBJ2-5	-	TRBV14	CASSQDWGEETQYF	TGTGCCAGCAGCCAAGATTGGGGCGAAGAGACCCAGTACTTC
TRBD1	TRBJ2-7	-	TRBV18	CASSARTGAGEQYF	TGTGCCAGCTCAGCCCGGACAGGGGCTGGGGAGCAGTACTTC
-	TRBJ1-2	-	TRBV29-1	CSTQGDIYGYTF	TGCAGCACCCAAGGGGATATCTATGGCTACACCTTC
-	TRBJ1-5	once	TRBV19	CASSIGGPEAQHF	TGTGCCAGTAGTATCGGGGGTCCGGAAGCCCAGCATTTT
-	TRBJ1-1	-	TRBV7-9	CASSPGTRAEAFF	TGTGCCAGCAGCCCGGGGACACGGGCTGAAGCTTTCTTT
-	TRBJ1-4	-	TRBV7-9	CASSLIGGSNEKLFF	TGTGCCAGCAGCTTGATTGGAGGGTCTAATGAAAAACTGTTTTTT
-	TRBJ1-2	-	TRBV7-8	CASSLTSIVGSYGYTF	TGTGCCAGCAGCTTAACCTCGATAGTGGGGAGCTATGGCTACACCTTC
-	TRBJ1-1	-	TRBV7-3	CASSPRPVGGEAFF	TGTGCCAGCAGCCCTCGCCCGGTCGGGGGGGAAGCTTTCTTT
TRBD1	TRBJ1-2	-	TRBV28	CASRDRDGYTF	TGTGCCAGCAGGGACAGGGATGGCTACACCTTC
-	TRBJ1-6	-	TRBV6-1	CASSDGGLNSPLHF	TGTGCCAGCAGTGACGGAGGTTTAAATTCACCCCTCCACTTT
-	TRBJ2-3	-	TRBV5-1	CASSLAGRTDTQYF	TGCGCCAGCAGCTTGGCGGGGAGGACAGATACGCAGTATTTT
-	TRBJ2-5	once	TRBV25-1	CASSSGPGAYQETQYF	TGTGCCAGCAGCTCCGGGCCAGGGGCGTACCAAGAGACCCAGTACTTC
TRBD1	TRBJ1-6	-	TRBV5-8	CASSLSGGYNSPLHF	TGTGCCAGCAGCTTGTCAGGGGGCTATAATTCACCCCTCCACTTT
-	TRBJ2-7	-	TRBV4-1	CASSRTGQTSPQYGEYF	TGCGCCAGCAGTCGAACAGGACAGACTAGCCCCCAGTACGGAGAGTACTTC
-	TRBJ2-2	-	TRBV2	CASSPSPLELFF	TGTGCCAGCAGCCCCTCACCCCTAGAGTTGTTTTTT
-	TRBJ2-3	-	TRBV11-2	CASSPYRAADTQYF	TGTGCCAGCAGCCCGTACAGGGCCGCAGATACGCAGTATTTT
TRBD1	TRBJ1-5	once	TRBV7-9	CASSLSSGTGSQPQHF	TGTGCCAGCAGCTTATCCTCCGGGACAGGCAGTCAGCCCCAGCATTTT
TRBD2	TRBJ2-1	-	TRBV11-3	CASSSDREREGPFNEQFF	TGTGCCAGCAGCTCCGACCGGGAGCGGGAGGGCCCCTTCAATGAGCAGTTCTTC
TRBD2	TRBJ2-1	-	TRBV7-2	CASSLSGTSGGGYNEQFF	TGTGCCAGCAGCTTAAGTGGGACTAGCGGGGGGGGCTACAATGAGCAGTTCTTC
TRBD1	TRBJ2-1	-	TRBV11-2	CASSFGTGGLNEQFF	TGTGCCAGCAGCTTCGGGACAGGGGGCTTAAATGAGCAGTTCTTC
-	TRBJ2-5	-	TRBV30	CAWSALGGEETQYF	TGTGCCTGGAGTGCGCTAGGAGGAGAAGAGACCCAGTACTTC
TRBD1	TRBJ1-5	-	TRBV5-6	CASSVDRGRGPQHF	TGTGCCAGCAGCGTGGACAGGGGGCGTGGACCCCAGCATTTT
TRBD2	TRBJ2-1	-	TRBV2	CASSRTSGYNEQFF	TGTGCCAGCAGTCGGACTAGCGGATACAATGAGCAGTTCTTC
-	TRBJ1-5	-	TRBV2	CASSEGWARQSNQPQHF	TGTGCCAGCAGTGAAGGATGGGCCAGGCAGAGCAATCAGCCCCAGCATTTT
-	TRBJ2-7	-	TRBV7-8	CASSGKAIAREQYF	TGTGCCAGCAGCGGCAAGGCCATAGCGCGCGAGCAGTACTTC
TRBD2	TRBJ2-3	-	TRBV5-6	CASSFASGYDTQYF	TGTGCCAGCAGCTTTGCTAGCGGGTACGATACGCAGTATTTT
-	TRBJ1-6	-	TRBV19	CASSIAQGVDNSPLHF	TGTGCCAGTAGTATAGCCCAAGGAGTGGATAATTCACCCCTCCACTTT
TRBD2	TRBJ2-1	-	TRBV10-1	CASSVGLAGVAYNEQFF	TGCGCCAGCAGTGTGGGACTAGCGGGAGTCGCCTACAATGAGCAGTTCTTC
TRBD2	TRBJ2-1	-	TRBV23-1	CASSQSIVTSGRYNNEQFF	TGCGCCAGCAGTCAATCTATTGTGACTAGCGGGAGGTACAACAATGAGCAGTTCTTC
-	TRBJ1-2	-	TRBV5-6	CASSLRDINYGYTF	TGTGCCAGCAGCTTGAGGGACATAAACTATGGCTACACCTTC
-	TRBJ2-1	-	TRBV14	CASSGRASAYNEQFF	TGTGCCAGCAGTGGGCGGGCTAGCGCGTACAATGAGCAGTTCTTC
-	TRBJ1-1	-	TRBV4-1	CASSQVDRMNTEAFF	TGCGCCAGCAGCCAAGTGGACAGAATGAACACTGAAGCTTTCTTT
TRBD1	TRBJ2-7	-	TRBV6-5	CASSYRDRASYEQYF	TGTGCCAGCAGTTACCGGGACAGGGCCTCCTACGAGCAGTACTTC
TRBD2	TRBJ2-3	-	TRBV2	CASSVGTSGGGHSDTQYF	TGTGCCAGCAGTGTTGGGACTAGCGGGGGGGGCCACTCAGATACGCAGTATTTT
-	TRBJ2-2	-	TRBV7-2	CASSFDSFTGELFF	TGTGCCAGCAGCTTTGACAGCTTCACCGGGGAGCTGTTTTTT
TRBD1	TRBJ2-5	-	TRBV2	CASSTGTEQETQYF	TGTGCCAGCAGTACCGGGACAGAACAAGAGACCCAGTACTTC
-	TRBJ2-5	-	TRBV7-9	CASSLAGGREETQYF	TGTGCCAGCAGCTTAGCCGGGGGACGGGAAGAGACCCAGTACTTC